This T cell receptor beta chain was sequenced during a study of blood T cells in healthy people across ages. Comment on this clonotype: The target antigen is unknown.

Study findings and constraints: Using unsorted PBMCs precluded a conclusive naive versus antigen-experienced comparison.

Combining a sample-barcoded 5' primer with a J-beta primer mix, a second PCR ran for roughly 7 to 12 cycles. TCRdb reprocessed the 5' RACE reads via MiXCR and lists one record per CDR3 protein. The sample records 1.5 million to 2 million distinct CDR3 sequences, approximately 32% being singletons. V lost 8 bases to trimming and J lost 7 bases; unmatched junction nucleotides: 9. Looked up from germline, CDR1 is SNHLY and CDR2 is FYNNEI. The length of the CDR3 is 14 residues. This receptor was identified in a woman in her twenties or thirties in good health. The J gene is TRBJ1-5, the V gene TRBV2; TRBD1 agrees at 9 bases. The sequenced sample consisted of blood. The CDR3 DNA reads as TGTGCCAGCGGCTTAGGGACAGGGTCACAGCCCCAGCATTTT. Its translation: CASGLGTGSQPQHF. Variable domain in full (rest from reference TRBV2 and TRBJ1-5): EPEVTQTPSHQVTQMGQEVILRCVPISNHLYFYWYRQILGQKVEFLVSFYNNEISEKSEIFDDQFSVERPDGSNFTLKIRSTKLEDSAMYFCASGLGTGSQPQHFGDGTRLSIL.